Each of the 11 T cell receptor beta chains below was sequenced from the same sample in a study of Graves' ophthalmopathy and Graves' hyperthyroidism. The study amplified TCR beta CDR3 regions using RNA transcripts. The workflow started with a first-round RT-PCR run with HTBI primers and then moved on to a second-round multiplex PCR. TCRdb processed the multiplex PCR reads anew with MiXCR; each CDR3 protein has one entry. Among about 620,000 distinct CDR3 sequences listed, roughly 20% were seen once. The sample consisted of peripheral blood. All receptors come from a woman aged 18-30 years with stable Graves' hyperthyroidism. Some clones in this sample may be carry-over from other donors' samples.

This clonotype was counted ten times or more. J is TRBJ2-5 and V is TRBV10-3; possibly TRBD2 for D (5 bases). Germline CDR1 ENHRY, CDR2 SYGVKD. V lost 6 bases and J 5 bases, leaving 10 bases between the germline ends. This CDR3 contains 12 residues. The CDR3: CAISLAGETQYF. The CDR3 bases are TGTGCCATCAGCCTAGCCGGGGAGACCCAGTACTTC.

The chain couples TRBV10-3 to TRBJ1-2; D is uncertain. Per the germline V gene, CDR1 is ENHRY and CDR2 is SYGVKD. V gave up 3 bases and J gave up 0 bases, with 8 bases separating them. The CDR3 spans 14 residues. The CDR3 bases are TGTGCCATCAGTGAACTTACAGCTAACTATGGCTACACCTTC. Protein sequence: CAISELTANYGYTF.

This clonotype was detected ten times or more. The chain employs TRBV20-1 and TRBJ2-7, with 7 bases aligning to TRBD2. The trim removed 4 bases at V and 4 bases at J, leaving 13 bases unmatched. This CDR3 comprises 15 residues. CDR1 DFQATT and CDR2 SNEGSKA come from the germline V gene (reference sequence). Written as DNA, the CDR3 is TGCAGTGCTAAGAGTCCCGCTAGCGGTACGTACGAGCAGTACTTC. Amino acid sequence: CSAKSPASGTYEQYF.

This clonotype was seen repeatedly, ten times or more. The CDR3 loop is CASSDRTSGANVLTF. The CDR3 bases are TGTGCCAGCAGCGACCGGACCTCTGGGGCCAACGTCCTGACTTTC. V is TRBV9 and J is TRBJ2-6; D ambiguous. The CDR3 has 15 residues. From germline, CDR1 is SGDLS and CDR2 YYNGEE. V shed 3 bases and J shed 0 bases, with 7 bases lying between them.

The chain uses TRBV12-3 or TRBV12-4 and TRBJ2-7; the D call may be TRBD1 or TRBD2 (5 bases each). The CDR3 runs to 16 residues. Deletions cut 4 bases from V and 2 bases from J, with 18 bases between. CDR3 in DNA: TGTGCCAGCAGTTCACGGGACCCAACAAGCACCTACGAGCAGTACTTC. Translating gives CASSSRDPTSTYEQYF.

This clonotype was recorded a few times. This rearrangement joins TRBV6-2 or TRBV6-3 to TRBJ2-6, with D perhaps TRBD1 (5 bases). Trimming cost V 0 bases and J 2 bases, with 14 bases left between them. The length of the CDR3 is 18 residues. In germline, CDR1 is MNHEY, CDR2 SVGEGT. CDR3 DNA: TGTGCCAGCAGTTACTCGATGCAGGGTGCAGCTGGGGCCAACGTCCTGACTTTC. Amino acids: CASSYSMQGAAGANVLTF.

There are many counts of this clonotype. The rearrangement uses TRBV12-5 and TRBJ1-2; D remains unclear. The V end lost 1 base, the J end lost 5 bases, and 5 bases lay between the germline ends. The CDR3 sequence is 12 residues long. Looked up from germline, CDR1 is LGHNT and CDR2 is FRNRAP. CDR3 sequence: CASGLGGYGYTF. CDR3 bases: TGTGCTAGTGGTTTGGGGGGATATGGCTACACCTTC.

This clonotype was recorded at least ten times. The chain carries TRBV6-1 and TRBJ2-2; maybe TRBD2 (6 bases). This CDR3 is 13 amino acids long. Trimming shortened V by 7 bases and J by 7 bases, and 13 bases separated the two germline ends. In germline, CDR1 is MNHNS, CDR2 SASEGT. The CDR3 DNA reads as TGTGCCAGCACCCGAGTGGGAGGCGGGGAGCTGTTTTTT. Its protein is CASTRVGGGELFF.

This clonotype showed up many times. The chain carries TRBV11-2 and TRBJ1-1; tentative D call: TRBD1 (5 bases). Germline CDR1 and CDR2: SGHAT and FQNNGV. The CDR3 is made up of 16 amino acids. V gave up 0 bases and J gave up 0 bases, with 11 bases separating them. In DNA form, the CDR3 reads TGTGCCAGCAGCTTAGAGCCAGGGCTAGTGAACACTGAAGCTTTCTTT. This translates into CASSLEPGLVNTEAFF. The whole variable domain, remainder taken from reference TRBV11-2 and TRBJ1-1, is EAGVAQSPRYKIIEKRQSVAFWCNPISGHATLYWYQQILGQGPKLLIQFQNNGVVDDSQLPKDRFSAERLKGVDSTLKIQPAKLEDSAVYLCASSLEPGLVNTEAFFGQGTRLTVV.

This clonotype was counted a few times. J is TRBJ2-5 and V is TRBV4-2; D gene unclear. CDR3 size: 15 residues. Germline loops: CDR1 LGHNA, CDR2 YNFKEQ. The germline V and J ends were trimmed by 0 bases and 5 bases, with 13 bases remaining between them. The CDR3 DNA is TGTGCCAGCAGCCAAGATGCCCTCACAGCGGAGACCCAGTACTTC. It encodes CASSQDALTAETQYF.

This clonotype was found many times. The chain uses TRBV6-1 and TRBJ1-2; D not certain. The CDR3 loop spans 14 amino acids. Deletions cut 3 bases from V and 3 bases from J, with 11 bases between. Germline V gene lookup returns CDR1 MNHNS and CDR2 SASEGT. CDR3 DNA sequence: TGTGCCAGCAGTGACTACGGGCGTGACTATGGCTACACCTTC. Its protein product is CASSDYGRDYGYTF.